The 32 T cell receptor beta chains below were found in one sample sequenced in a study of cytomegalovirus exposure and HLA in healthy donors. 60 Vbeta and 13 Jbeta primers were used in PCR. Some clones are missing from TCRdb's copy, which holds only in-frame ones; the method was immunoSEQ multiplex PCR. The repertoire includes nearly 200,000 clones, about 87% of them detected once, and 1% to 1.5% sits in the top ten. Sequences were obtained from PBMCs. The receptors were sampled from a man under 40 in good health and CMV-seronegative.

The J gene is TRBJ1-4, the V gene TRBV4-1; TRBD1 matches at 8 bases. This CDR3 has 16 amino acids. CDR1 and CDR2 from the germline V gene are MGHRA and YSYEKL. Unmatched junction bases numbered 13, after V lost 1 base and J lost 12 bases. CDR3 in amino acids: CASSQAPRGLSGELFF. DNA of the CDR3: TGCGCCAGCAGCCAAGCCCCCAGGGGGCTCTCCGGTGAACTGTTTTTT.

This chain's CDR3 is CASSPTSGSTDTQYF. CDR3 nucleotides: TGTGCCAGCAGCCCTACTAGCGGGAGTACAGATACGCAGTATTTT. The chain uses TRBV7-9 and TRBJ2-3, with TRBD2 matching over 11 bases. CDR3 length: 15 amino acids. From germline, CDR1 is SEHNR and CDR2 FQNEAQ (reference sequence). V dropped 5 bases and J dropped 3; count of bases not matched to a gene: 4. Full variable domain (missing parts from reference TRBV7-9 and TRBJ2-3): DTGVSQNPRHKITKRGQNVTFRCDPISEHNRLYWYRQTLGQGPEFLTYFQNEAQLEKSRLLSDRFSAERPKGSFSTLEIQRTEQGDSAMYLCASSPTSGSTDTQYFGPGTRLTVL.

The CDR3 region is CGFGDTEAFF. CDR3 DNA sequence: TGCGGCTTTGGAGACACTGAAGCTTTCTTT. The chain uses TRBV29-1 and TRBJ1-1; D is unclear. The CDR3 has 10 residues. In germline, CDR1 is SQVTM, CDR2 ANQGSEA.

The rearrangement uses TRBV23-1 and TRBJ2-1; D is ambiguous. TRBV23-1 belongs to the ORF category, with a function that is uncertain. The CDR3 consists of 16 residues. V was shortened by 2 bases and J by 5 bases, with 16 bases between the two germline ends. CDR3 bases: TGCGCCAGCAGTCAAATAACGGTCCCCAATAACAATGAGCAGTTCTTC. This translates into CASSQITVPNNNEQFF.

The rearrangement uses TRBV27 and TRBJ2-1, with a weak D call TRBD1 (6 bases). The length of the CDR3 is 13 residues. From germline, CDR1 is MNHEY and CDR2 SMNVEV (reference sequence). V lost 6 bases and J lost 2, with 8 bases in between. CDR3 DNA: TGTGCCAGCAGGGGACACACCTACAATGAGCAGTTCTTC. It yields the protein CASRGHTYNEQFF.

This clone was recorded once. V and J are TRBV9 and TRBJ1-2; tentatively, D is TRBD1 (5 bases). In germline, CDR1 is SGDLS, CDR2 YYNGEE. Deletions cut 3 bases from V and 8 bases from J, with 11 bases between. The CDR3 loop spans 12 amino acids. CDR3 DNA sequence: TGTGCCAGCAGCGAACTCAGGGTCGGCTACACCTTC. It codes for CASSELRVGYTF.

The V and J genes are TRBV11-2 and TRBJ1-1; D is uncertain. Germline-derived CDR1 and CDR2 are SGHAT and FQNNGV. The length of the CDR3 is 12 residues. Trimming cost V 5 bases and J 0 bases, with 4 bases left between them. CDR3 coding DNA: TGTGCCAGCAGCCCGGTGAACACTGAAGCTTTCTTT. Its protein is CASSPVNTEAFF.

The chain uses TRBV9 and TRBJ2-1; tentative D call: TRBD2 (7 bases). The V end lost 3 bases, the J end lost 7 bases, and 20 bases lay between the germline ends. CDR1 and CDR2 (germline): SGDLS, YYNGEE. This CDR3 is 16 amino acids long. The DNA for the CDR3 is TGTGCCAGCAGCGCCTATGCCGGGGGGCGAGGAAATGAGCAGTTCTTC. It is translated as CASSAYAGGRGNEQFF.

CDR3 DNA: TGTGCCAGCAGCAGCCCCCTCTTTGACAGGGGCTGTGGAAAAAGACAGCCCCAGCATTTT. It is translated as CASSSPLFDRGCGKRQPQHF. The chain combines TRBV21-1 with TRBJ1-5; TRBD1, as called in the table, went unchecked against the DNA. TRBV21-1 constitutes a pseudogene. This CDR3 spans 20 amino acids.

This chain links TRBV27 with TRBJ2-7, with D possibly being TRBD1 (5 bases). This CDR3 has 13 amino acids. V gave up 5 bases and J gave up 5 bases, with 13 bases separating them. Germline values: CDR1 MNHEY, CDR2 SMNVEV (reference sequence). CDR3 protein: CASSGREWDEQYF. CDR3 nucleotide sequence: TGTGCCAGCAGTGGCAGGGAATGGGACGAGCAGTACTTC.

Note on this clone: Other DNA sequences from this sample encode an identical CDR3 as well. The rearrangement joins TRBV2 to TRBJ1-1; a possible D gene is TRBD1 (5 bases). Germline V gene lookup returns CDR1 SNHLY and CDR2 FYNNEI. V was cut by 6 bases and J by 1 base, with 6 bases left in between. The CDR3 is made up of 12 amino acids. The CDR3 region is CASSGQNTEAFF. CDR3 sequence (DNA): TGTGCCAGCAGCGGACAGAACACTGAAGCTTTCTTT.

The gene calls are TRBV6-6 and TRBJ2-1; 11 bases are shared with TRBD2. Germline V gene lookup returns CDR1 MNHNY and CDR2 SVGAGI (reference sequence). This CDR3 is built from 14 residues. After removal of 6 bases from V and 5 bases from J, the junction contained 3 bases not matched to a gene. CDR3 protein: CASSGTSGDNEQFF. In DNA, the CDR3 is TGTGCCAGCAGCGGGACTAGCGGAGACAATGAGCAGTTCTTC.

The chain uses TRBV7-2 and TRBJ1-1; perhaps TRBD1 as D (6 bases). V dropped 5 bases and J dropped 3 bases, with 16 bases sitting between them. The CDR3 loop spans 15 amino acids. From germline, CDR1 is SGHTA and CDR2 FQGNSA. CDR3 in amino acids: CASSDPQGRDTEAFF. In DNA, the CDR3 is TGTGCCAGCAGCGACCCACAGGGCCGAGACACTGAAGCTTTCTTT.

This clone was seen only a few times. The V call is TRBV7-2, the J call TRBJ2-7; D might be TRBD2 (5 bases). Trimming removed 5 bases from V and 1 base from J, with 12 bases in between. Germline V gene data show CDR1 as SGHTA and CDR2 as FQGNSA. This CDR3 has 14 residues. The CDR3 sequence: CASSDQRSSYEQYF. The CDR3 bases are TGTGCCAGCAGCGACCAGCGGAGTTCCTACGAGCAGTACTTC.

J is TRBJ2-2 and V is TRBV18, with D possibly TRBD2 on 5 matching bases. The CDR3 sequence is 17 residues long. V dropped 1 base and J dropped 1 base, with 13 bases sitting between them. CDR1 and CDR2 from the germline V gene are KGHSH and LQKENI. The CDR3 nucleotides are TGTGCCAGCTCACCACACGCGGGTGGCGGGAACACCGGGGAGCTGTTTTTT. Its translation: CASSPHAGGGNTGELFF.

The chain is built from TRBV6-5 and TRBJ2-7; 10 nucleotides match TRBD1. The CDR3 loop spans 14 amino acids. With 6 bases clipped from V and 5 bases from J, the junction kept 7 bases outside the gene matches. The germline V gene has CDR1 MNHEY and CDR2 SVGAGI. The CDR3 here is CASRRWTGGDEQYF. CDR3 DNA sequence: TGTGCCAGCAGAAGATGGACAGGGGGTGACGAGCAGTACTTC.

The chain employs TRBV27 and TRBJ1-1, with TRBD1 matching 7 bases. This CDR3 region has 13 residues. The V gene end was trimmed by 3 bases and the J gene end by 5 bases; junction bases not matched to a gene: 3. Germline V lookup: CDR1 MNHEY, CDR2 SMNVEV (reference sequence). The CDR3 is CASSFSGQTEAFF. CDR3 DNA: TGTGCCAGCAGTTTCTCGGGACAGACTGAAGCTTTCTTT.

The genes are TRBV27 and TRBJ2-7; 8 bases agree with TRBD1. The V segment lost 5 bases and the J segment 4 bases; nucleotides outside the gene matches: 10. This CDR3 region has 15 residues. CDR1 MNHEY and CDR2 SMNVEV come from the germline V gene (reference sequence). CDR3: CASSPLDRVAYEQYF. The CDR3 nucleotides are TGTGCCAGCAGTCCTTTGGACAGGGTGGCTTACGAGCAGTACTTC.

The chain joins TRBV4-3 to TRBJ2-7, with 10 bases matching TRBD1. The CDR3 covers 15 residues. Germline CDR1 reads LGHNA; CDR2 reads YSLEER. The junction had 4 bases not matched to a gene; V was cut back by 1 base and J by 4 bases. CDR3 amino acids: CASSQGTGGYYEQYF. DNA for the CDR3: TGCGCCAGCAGCCAAGGGACAGGGGGTTATTACGAGCAGTACTTC.

The J gene is TRBJ2-2, the V gene TRBV2; 13 nucleotides agree with TRBD2. V dropped 6 bases and J dropped 7; count of bases not matched to a gene: 8. CDR1 is SNHLY and CDR2 is FYNNEI in the germline V gene. The CDR3 runs to 16 residues. The CDR3 nucleotides read TGTGCCAGCAGCGGGACTAGCGGGACTTCATTCGGGGAGCTGTTTTTT. Translation gives CASSGTSGTSFGELFF.

Only one count was recorded for this clone. This chain links TRBV28 with TRBJ2-2; D perhaps matches TRBD2 (7 bases). Germline V gives CDR1 MDHEN, CDR2 SYDVKM. The V gene lost 5 bases and the J gene lost 0 bases, with 19 bases spanning the gap. The CDR3 contains 18 residues. The CDR3 region is CASSPHFGGASNTGELFF. The CDR3 DNA follows: TGTGCCAGCAGTCCCCATTTTGGGGGGGCCTCGAACACCGGGGAGCTGTTTTTT.

The chain recombines TRBV15 with TRBJ2-2, with D tentatively TRBD2 (5 bases). This CDR3 spans 14 amino acids. Trimming cost V 1 base and J 4 bases, with 7 bases left between them. Germline lookup yields CDR1 LNHNV and CDR2 YYDKDF (reference sequence). The CDR3 sequence: CATSRGGSTGELFF. The CDR3 DNA sequence: TGTGCCACCAGCAGAGGAGGGAGCACCGGGGAGCTGTTTTTT.

The V and J genes are TRBV6-1 and TRBJ1-1, with no clear D. The CDR3 has 14 amino acids. The V gene lost 8 bases and the J gene lost 0 bases, with 13 bases spanning the gap. CDR1 and CDR2 from the germline V gene are MNHNS and SASEGT. The CDR3 loop reads CASRPELMNTEAFF. The CDR3 coding sequence is TGTGCCAGCCGTCCCGAGCTAATGAACACTGAAGCTTTCTTT.

Here the CDR3 reads CASSPGTGYGYTF. The CDR3 nucleotides are TGTGCCAGTAGTCCCGGGACAGGCTATGGCTACACCTTC. The V call is TRBV19, the J call TRBJ1-2; the match to TRBD1 covers 8 bases. After removal of 5 bases from V and 4 bases from J, the junction contained 3 bases not matched to a gene. CDR3 size: 13 residues. Germline lookup yields CDR1 LNHDA and CDR2 SQIVND (reference sequence).

The V and J genes are TRBV5-1 and TRBJ2-5; 7 bases align to TRBD2. Per the germline V gene, CDR1 is SGHRS and CDR2 is YFSETQ. This CDR3 contains 15 residues. V was clipped by 0 bases and J by 5 bases; unmatched bases: 7. This chain's CDR3 is CASSLGKRGLETQYF. CDR3 DNA: TGCGCCAGCAGCTTGGGAAAGCGGGGTCTGGAGACCCAGTACTTC.

V gene TRBV19 combines with J gene TRBJ1-4, with D hard to call. The germline gives CDR1 LNHDA, CDR2 SQIVND (reference sequence). CDR3 length equals 13 residues. With 9 bases removed from V and 0 bases from J, the gap between germline ends came to 8 bases. CDR3 nucleotides: TGTGCCAGCGAAAGCACAACTAATGAAAAACTGTTTTTT. This gives the protein CASESTTNEKLFF. The full variable domain, with the rest looked up from reference TRBV19 and TRBJ1-4, is DGGITQSPKYLFRKEGQNVTLSCEQNLNHDAMYWYRQDPGQGLRLIYYSQIVNDFQKGDIAEGYSVSREKKESFPLTVTSAQKNPTAFYLCASESTTNEKLFFGSGTQLSVL.

The V and J genes are TRBV7-2 and TRBJ2-1, with 9 positions matching TRBD1. This CDR3 contains 14 residues. Germline assignment: CDR1 SGHTA and CDR2 FQGNSA. V lost 3 bases to trimming and J lost 10 bases; unmatched junction nucleotides: 7. As DNA, the CDR3 is TGTGCCAGCAGCTTGCGGGACAGGGTGGGCGAGCAGTTCTTC. It translates to CASSLRDRVGEQFF.

The chain employs TRBV5-1 and TRBJ2-1, with no clear D. With 1 base removed from V and 5 bases from J, the gap between germline ends came to 10 bases. Germline lookup yields CDR1 SGHRS and CDR2 YFSETQ. The CDR3 is 14 amino acids. In DNA form, the CDR3 reads TGCGCCAGCAGCTTGATGTCATCCAACAATGAGCAGTTCTTC. It translates to CASSLMSSNNEQFF. Variable domain in full (rest from reference TRBV5-1 and TRBJ2-1): KAGVTQTPRYLIKTRGQQVTLSCSPISGHRSVSWYQQTPGQGLQFLFEYFSETQRNKGNFPGRFSGRQFSNSRSEMNVSTLELGDSALYLCASSLMSSNNEQFFGPGTRLTVL.

This chain joins TRBV9 and TRBJ2-5; tentative D call: TRBD2 (6 bases). This CDR3 contains 13 residues. Trimming shortened V by 1 base and J by 5 bases, and 9 bases separated the two germline ends. Per germline, CDR1 SGDLS and CDR2 YYNGEE. The CDR3 coding sequence is TGTGCCAGCAGCGTAACTGGGAGGGAGACCCAGTACTTC. Translating gives CASSVTGRETQYF.

V usage is TRBV7-8 and J usage is TRBJ1-3; unclear D gene. Trimming stripped 0 bases from V and 6 bases from J, with 15 bases between. Germline V gene data show CDR1 as SGHVS and CDR2 as FQNEAQ. The CDR3 is made up of 16 amino acids. The CDR3 sequence: CASSLAHGGPVNTIYF. DNA for the CDR3: TGTGCCAGCAGCTTAGCGCACGGTGGGCCGGTAAACACCATATATTTT.

CDR3 in DNA: TGTGCCAGCAGCCAAGGGGGGGTCGGTCAGCCCCAGCATTTT. It encodes CASSQGGVGQPQHF. The gene calls are TRBV4-2 and TRBJ1-5; TRBD1 might be the D (5 bases). The V and J ends lost 1 base and 6 bases respectively, with 10 bases between them. Germline CDR1 LGHNA, CDR2 YNFKEQ. This CDR3 is built from 14 residues.

The chain is built from TRBV18 and TRBJ2-5; tentatively, D is TRBD1 (5 bases). Trimming pared 2 bases from V and 0 bases from J, leaving 16 bases between. This CDR3 has 17 amino acids. Germline V lookup: CDR1 KGHSH, CDR2 LQKENI. Here the CDR3 DNA reads TGTGCCAGCTCACCAAGAAAGGCAGGGCTCTACCAAGAGACCCAGTACTTC. Translation gives CASSPRKAGLYQETQYF.